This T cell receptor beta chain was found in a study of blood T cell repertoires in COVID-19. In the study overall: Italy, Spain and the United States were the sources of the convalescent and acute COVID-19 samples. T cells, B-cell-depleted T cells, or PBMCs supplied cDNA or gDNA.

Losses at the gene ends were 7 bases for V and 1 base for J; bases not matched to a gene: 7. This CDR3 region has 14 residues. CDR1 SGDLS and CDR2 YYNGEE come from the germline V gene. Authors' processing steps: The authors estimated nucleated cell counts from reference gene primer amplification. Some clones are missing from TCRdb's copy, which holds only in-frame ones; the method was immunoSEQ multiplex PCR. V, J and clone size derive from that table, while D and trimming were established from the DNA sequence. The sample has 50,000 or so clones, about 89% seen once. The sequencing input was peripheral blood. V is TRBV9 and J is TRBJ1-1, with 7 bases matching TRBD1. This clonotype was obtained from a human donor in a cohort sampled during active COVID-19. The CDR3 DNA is TGTGCCAGCGGCGGGGACAGCGCGAACACTGAAGCTTTCTTT. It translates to CASGGDSANTEAFF.